This T cell receptor (beta chain) was identified during a study of beta chain features in type 1 diabetes. Expressed TCRB transcripts were sequenced because the entire RNA isolate underwent reverse transcription. The method was immunoSEQ multiplex PCR; TCRdb's version includes in-frame clones alone and lacks a portion of them. The profile shows nearly 350,000 clones, around 8% of them singletons. The sequence was obtained from a young woman in good health. The specimen sequenced was central memory CD4+ T cells from blood.

The CDR3 nucleotides read TGCGCCAGCAGCTTAAGAACTAGTTTCTCCAATGAGCAGTTCTTC. Its translation: CASSLRTSFSNEQFF. The chain carries TRBV5-1 and TRBJ2-1; the D gene is possibly TRBD2 (5 bases). There are 15 residues in the CDR3. V shed 2 bases and J shed 6 bases, with 15 bases lying between them. The germline V gene has CDR1 SGHRS and CDR2 YFSETQ.